These 4 T cell receptor beta chains came from one sample sequenced in a study of blood T cells in healthy people across ages (dated by TCRdb to about 2015). The library came from 5' RACE. The instrument was an Illumina HiSeq 2500. The second PCR ran for about 7 to 11 cycles and used a J-beta primer mix along with a sample-barcoded 5' primer. The public reads were reanalyzed by TCRdb: fastp trimming at Q25, MiXCR alignment, in-frame beta chains only. Records with the same CDR3 protein are collapsed into one entry carrying the most frequent genes and DNA. Across this sample there are about 1.4 million distinct CDR3 sequences, with 59% seen only once. 5.5% to 8% of the sample is taken by the ten largest. Sequenced sample: blood. These receptors all come from a man between 18 and 29 years old in good health.

J is TRBJ2-6 and V is TRBV11-2; D call uncertain. The CDR3 covers 14 residues. Germline assignment: CDR1 SGHAT and CDR2 FQNNGV. V lost 0 bases and J lost 4, with 4 bases in between. CDR3: CASSLEVGANVLTF. The CDR3 DNA reads TGTGCCAGCAGCTTAGAGGTGGGGGCCAACGTCCTGACTTTC.

Only a few counts were recorded for this clonotype. CDR3 DNA sequence: TGCGCCAGCAGCTTGGCCGGACAGTTTAGGGATGAGCAGTACTTC. This translates into CASSLAGQFRDEQYF. V is TRBV5-1 and J is TRBJ2-7; possibly TRBD1 for D (6 bases). Germline assignment: CDR1 SGHRS and CDR2 YFSETQ. The length of the CDR3 is 15 residues. Deletions cut 0 bases from V and 7 bases from J, with 17 bases between.

The chain links TRBV4-1 to TRBJ1-2, with unresolved D. The CDR3 loop spans 14 amino acids. The V and J ends lost 2 bases and 0 bases respectively, with 7 bases between them. The V gene's germline CDR1 is MGHRA and CDR2 YSYEKL. CDR3 nucleotides: TGCGCCAGCAGCCAAATTGGGTCTAACTATGGCTACACCTTC. Amino acid sequence: CASSQIGSNYGYTF.

The chain employs TRBV12-3 or TRBV12-4 and TRBJ1-2; 8 bases agree with TRBD1. With 7 bases clipped from V and 7 bases from J, the junction kept 11 bases outside the gene matches. CDR3 length: 14 amino acids. The CDR3 region is CASTQDRGALGYTF. The CDR3 DNA is TGTGCCAGCACCCAAGACAGGGGAGCTCTTGGCTACACCTTC.